This T cell receptor beta chain emerged from a study of shared clonotypes between healthy human individuals. As defined, naive CD8 cells were CD45RO-negative and positively selected for CCR7, with terminally differentiated effector memory CD45RA+ cells excluded. In the original workflow: ImmunoSEQ junction-only sequences lacked quality scores, so their filtering differed. Measured with immunoSEQ multiplex PCR; TCRdb has only the in-frame clones, and not every one. V and J calls and clone size are as listed in that table; D and trimming were resolved from the DNA. Altogether about 2 million clones are present, approximately 95% being singletons, with the ten largest covering about 1.1%. As regards this clone: Its antigen remains unidentified.

This CDR3 is 15 amino acids long. The junction had 3 bases not matched to a gene; V was cut back by 4 bases and J by 1 base. Per the germline V gene, CDR1 is SGHNT and CDR2 is YYREEE (reference sequence). General observations from the study: A reduction in generation probabilities was seen for non-shared clonotypes relative to those shared by all four donors. Sharing of clonotypes among donors was expected to vary with sequencing depth.

Sequencing used naive CD8+ T cells sorted from blood. The gene calls are TRBV5-4 and TRBJ2-1; TRBD1 matches 9 bases. This TCR was recovered from a man aged 18 to 29 in good health. CDR3 sequence (DNA): TGTGCCAGCAGCCCTGGACAGGGGTCCTACAATGAGCAGTTCTTC. Translation gives CASSPGQGSYNEQFF. The full variable domain, its missing parts supplied by reference TRBV5-4 and TRBJ2-1, is ETGVTQSPTHLIKTRGQQVTLRCSSQSGHNTVSWYQQALGQGPQFIFQYYREEENGRGNFPPRFSGLQFPNYSSELNVNALELDDSALYLCASSPGQGSYNEQFFGPGTRLTVL.